The 5 T cell receptor beta chains in this list originate from one sample, sequenced in a study of T cells in Graves' hyperthyroidism and ophthalmopathy. Amplified TCR beta CDR3 regions derived from RNA transcripts. HTBI primers were used for first-round RT-PCR of the TCR CDR3. TCRdb processed the multiplex PCR reads anew with MiXCR; each CDR3 protein has one entry. The repertoire holds about 350,000 distinct CDR3 sequences, roughly 15% seen once, with 15% to 20% in the top ten. Input material: blood. Receptors were obtained from a woman in her fifties or sixties with Graves' ophthalmopathy.

The genes are TRBV27 and TRBJ1-2, with D perhaps TRBD1 (5 bases). V was clipped by 4 bases and J by 7 bases, with 19 bases between them. This CDR3 is 15 amino acids long. Germline loops: CDR1 MNHEY, CDR2 SMNVEV (reference sequence). The CDR3 DNA reads as TGTGCCAGCAGTTCCCTCGCCGGGACCTCCCGTGGCTACACCTTC. Translated: CASSSLAGTSRGYTF.

The J gene is TRBJ2-2, the V gene TRBV7-2, with 9 positions matching TRBD1. The CDR3 is 15 amino acids. Germline trimming cut 3 bases from V and 5 bases from J; bases unmatched to any gene: 4. The germline V gene has CDR1 SGHTA and CDR2 FQGNSA. The CDR3 DNA sequence: TGTGCCAGCAGCTTGACAGGGGGTGGAACCGGGGAGCTGTTTTTT. Amino acids: CASSLTGGGTGELFF.

This clonotype came up many times. V usage is TRBV28 and J usage is TRBJ1-1; 7 bases map to TRBD1. The ends lost 5 bases at V and 1 base at J; junction bases unmatched: 4. CDR1 and CDR2 from the germline V gene are MDHEN and SYDVKM. CDR3 length equals 14 residues. For the CDR3, the DNA is TGTGCCAGCAGTAAACGGACAGGGAACACTGAAGCTTTCTTT. Encoded protein: CASSKRTGNTEAFF.

This clonotype was picked up many times. The chain has TRBV6-1 and TRBJ1-3; a weak D match, TRBD1 (5 bases). Trimming left V 5 bases short and J 2 bases short, with 13 bases between. The germline V gene encodes CDR1 MNHNS and CDR2 SASEGT. This CDR3 region has 15 residues. CDR3 DNA: TGTGCCAGCAGTCCTCGTCGAGGGGCTGGAAACACCATATATTTT. Encoded protein: CASSPRRGAGNTIYF.

This clonotype has just a few counts. The chain combines TRBV6-1 with TRBJ1-1; no firm D call. The germline CDR1 and CDR2 sequences are MNHNS and SASEGT. CDR3 length: 12 amino acids. V was trimmed by 3 bases and J by 4 bases, leaving 6 bases between them. The CDR3 loop is CASSEGGTEAFF. The CDR3 nucleotides are TGTGCCAGCAGTGAGGGTGGCACTGAAGCTTTCTTT.